The present T cell receptor beta chain was sequenced within a study of T cell repertoires in cytomegalovirus infection. At the level of the study: Used in the study were CMV epitopes, some recently identified and HLA-C-restricted, others well-studied and HLA-B-restricted. It can be stated that public TCR beta signatures indicated CMV infection as well as a matching HLA type.

There are 17 residues in the CDR3. In TCRdb, the reads were re-called with MiXCR into one record per CDR3 protein. The data show about 890,000 distinct CDR3 sequences, with about a third seen just once and around 15% held by the top ten. Findings of the study overall: Based on cumulative public TCR beta family frequency, carriers of CMV plus the relevant HLA were identified.

About this clonotype itself: Its cognate antigen is unknown. An end of the junction differs from the germline gene, which may be a read error.

The V gene is TRBV5-3, the J gene TRBJ2-3; the D gene is possibly TRBD1 (6 bases). TRBV5-3 has ORF status, its function being uncertain. The sequencing here drew on cultured CD8+ T cells from PBMCs, taken from culture after CMV antigen stimulation. This clonotype originated in a human donor in good health (CMV status not recorded). Some clones in this sample may be carry-over from other donors' samples. Here the CDR3 DNA reads TGTGCCAGCAGCTTAGGACAGATTGTCATTCCCACAGATACGCAGTATTTT. This sequence encodes CASSLGQIVIPTDTQYF.